This TCR beta chain was recovered during a study of radiotherapy plus CTLA-4 blockade in lung cancer. For the study at large: For 15% to 20% of patients, objective responses occurred, and about 34% had disease control.

Broader study findings: There was expansion of tumor-derived TCR clones in blood after radiotherapy plus ipilimumab. It was early blood T cell clone dynamics, with interferon-beta, that reportedly best predicted response.

As to this clone: Its specificity is not known.

Assay: immunoSEQ multiplex PCR; the TCRdb copy retains only in-frame clones and omits some. The profile shows around 82,000 clones, roughly 79% of them singletons. CDR3 length: 17 amino acids. Germline-derived CDR1 and CDR2 are SGHAT and FQNNGV. Trimming took 2 bases from V and 5 from J; bases not matched to a gene: 12. Chemo-refractory metastatic non-small-cell lung cancer patients underwent focal radiation alongside CTLA-4 blockade with ipilimumab. Sample: peripheral blood, taken from a patient treated with radiotherapy plus ipilimumab. The chain links TRBV11-2 to TRBJ2-5, with 9 bases that match TRBD2. This receptor was identified in a human donor with non-small cell lung cancer whose response to radiotherapy plus ipilimumab could not be evaluated. Some clones in this sample may be carry-over from other donors' samples. The CDR3 region has the DNA TGTGCCAGCAGCTTATTATCGACTAGCGGTGTAGGGGAGACCCAGTACTTC. Protein sequence: CASSLLSTSGVGETQYF.